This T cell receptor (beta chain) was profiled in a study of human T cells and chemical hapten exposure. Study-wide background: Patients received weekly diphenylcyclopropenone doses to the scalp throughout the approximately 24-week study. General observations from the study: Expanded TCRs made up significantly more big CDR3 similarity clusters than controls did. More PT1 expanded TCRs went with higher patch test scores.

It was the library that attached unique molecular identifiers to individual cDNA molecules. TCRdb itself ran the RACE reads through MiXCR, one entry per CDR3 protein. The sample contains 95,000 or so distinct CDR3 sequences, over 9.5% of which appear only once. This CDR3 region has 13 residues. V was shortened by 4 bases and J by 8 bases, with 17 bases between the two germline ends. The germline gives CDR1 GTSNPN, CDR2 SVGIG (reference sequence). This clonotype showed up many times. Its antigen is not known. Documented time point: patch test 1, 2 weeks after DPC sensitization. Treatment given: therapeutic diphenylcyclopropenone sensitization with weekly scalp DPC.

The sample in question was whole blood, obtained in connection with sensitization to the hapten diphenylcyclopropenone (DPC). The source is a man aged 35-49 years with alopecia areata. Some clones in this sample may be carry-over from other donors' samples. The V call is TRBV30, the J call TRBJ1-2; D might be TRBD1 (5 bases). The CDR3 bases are TGTGCCTGGAATGCCGGGGGGATGCAAGGCTACACCTTC. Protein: CAWNAGGMQGYTF.